Each of the 4 T cell receptor beta chains below was sequenced from the same sample in a study of control samples from healthy donors and cancer patients (dated by TCRdb to 2018 to 2020). The library was prepared using the immunoSEQ multiplex PCR assay. TCRdb stores this immuneACCESS table with in-frame sequences only. Part of the clones is absent; in the studies checked, under half of the shortfall reflects unresolved V genes, and no reason is known for the rest. The sample data list about 97,000 clones, and 92% of these were observed just once. The ten most abundant clones make up 2% to 2.5% of the sample. Sequences were obtained from blood. The origin of the receptors is a woman younger than 35 in good health.

The genes are TRBV9 and TRBJ1-1; maybe TRBD1 (5 bases). Germline V CDR1 and CDR2: SGDLS, YYNGEE. CDR3 length equals 13 residues. The V gene lost 2 bases and the J gene lost 5 bases, with 10 bases spanning the gap. The CDR3 spells CASSVLGGTEAFF. The DNA for the CDR3 is TGTGCCAGCAGCGTTCTTGGGGGGACTGAAGCTTTCTTT.

The rearrangement joins TRBV15 to TRBJ2-7; 8 bases fit TRBD1. This CDR3 has 15 amino acids. Germline CDR1 and CDR2: LNHNV and YYDKDF (reference sequence). V lost 5 bases to trimming and J lost 3 bases; unmatched junction nucleotides: 9. CDR3 sequence (DNA): TGTGCCACCAGCGAAGCACAGGGGGATATCTACGAGCAGTACTTC. Protein sequence: CATSEAQGDIYEQYF.

This chain connects TRBV18 to TRBJ2-3; TRBD1 is a possible D gene (6 bases). The CDR3 contains 16 residues. CDR1 is KGHSH, CDR2 LQKENI, per germline. V gave up 1 base and J gave up 12 bases, with 23 bases separating them. CDR3 sequence (DNA): TGTGCCAGCTCACCACTCTCGCGCAGGGGTGAGGGTAGCCAGTATTTT. Its protein is CASSPLSRRGEGSQYF.

This rearrangement joins TRBV18 to TRBJ1-1; maybe TRBD1 (5 bases). The CDR3 runs 15 residues. Germline-derived CDR1 and CDR2 are KGHSH and LQKENI. The ends were cut back, 0 bases at V and 1 base at J, with 9 bases in the middle. The CDR3 nucleotides are TGTGCCAGCTCACCACCGGCAGGGAAGAACACTGAAGCTTTCTTT. Its translation is CASSPPAGKNTEAFF.